The T cell receptor beta chain described here comes from a study of blood T cells in healthy people across ages. V lost 4 bases and J lost 1, with 18 bases in between. The germline V gene encodes CDR1 SGHRS and CDR2 YFSETQ. This CDR3 comprises 16 residues. The sample holds a few counts of this clonotype. The antigen is unknown. With a J-beta primer mix and a sample-barcoded 5' primer, a second PCR ran roughly 6 to 11 cycles. Per-sample output comprised a minimum of 2.5 million paired-end reads containing CDR3. TCRdb ran MiXCR on the 5' RACE reads and lists one entry per CDR3 protein. The profile shows fewer than 900,000 distinct CDR3 sequences, roughly 34% of them singletons. Study-wide results and caveats: Age brought a roughly linear fall in TCR beta diversity measured per million T cells.

Material: blood. The receptor was isolated from a man between 18 and 29 years old in good health. V gene TRBV5-1 combines with J gene TRBJ2-7, with D possibly TRBD1 on 5 matching bases. The CDR3 bases are TGCGCCAGCAGCCCCGGCAGGGTCGAGGTATCCTACGAGCAGTACTTC. This sequence encodes CASSPGRVEVSYEQYF.